This T cell receptor beta chain appears in the sequencing data of a study of early T cells in non-severe SARS-CoV-2 infection. TCRdb independently ran MiXCR on the 5' RACE reads; one entry per CDR3 protein. The data hold approximately 65,000 distinct CDR3 sequences, with under 13% observed a single time. The clonotype was recovered from an adult who was a healthcare worker with PCR-confirmed SARS-CoV-2 infection or an uninfected control (not recorded which). The sequenced material came from whole blood.

CDR3 loop: CASSESVKGYIIQYF. Here the CDR3 DNA reads TGCGCCAGCAGTGAGTCTGTAAAGGGTTACATAATTCAGTACTTC. The chain is built from TRBV10-2 and TRBJ2-4, with unresolved D. The germline V gene encodes CDR1 WSHSY and CDR2 SAAADI. V lost 0 bases to trimming and J lost 10 bases, with 16 bases between them. The CDR3 is made up of 15 amino acids.